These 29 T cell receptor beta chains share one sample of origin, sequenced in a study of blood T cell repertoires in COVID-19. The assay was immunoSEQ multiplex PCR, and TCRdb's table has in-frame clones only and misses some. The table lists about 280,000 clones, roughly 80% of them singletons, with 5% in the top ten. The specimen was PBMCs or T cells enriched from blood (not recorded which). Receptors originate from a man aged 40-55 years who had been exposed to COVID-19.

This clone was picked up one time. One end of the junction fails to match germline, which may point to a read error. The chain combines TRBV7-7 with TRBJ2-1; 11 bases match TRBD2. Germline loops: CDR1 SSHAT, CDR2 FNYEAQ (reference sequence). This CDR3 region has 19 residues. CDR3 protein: CASSLTRLAGQTFLDEQFF. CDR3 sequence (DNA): TGTGCTAGCAGCTTGACGAGACTAGCGGGACAAACCTTTTTGGATGAGCAGTTCTTC.

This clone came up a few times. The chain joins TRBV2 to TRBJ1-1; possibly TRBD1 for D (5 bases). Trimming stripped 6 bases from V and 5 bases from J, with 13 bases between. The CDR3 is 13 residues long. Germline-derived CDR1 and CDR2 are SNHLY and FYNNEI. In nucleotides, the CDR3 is TGTGCCAGCAGGCTCCAGGGTCGAACTGAAGCTTTCTTT. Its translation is CASRLQGRTEAFF.

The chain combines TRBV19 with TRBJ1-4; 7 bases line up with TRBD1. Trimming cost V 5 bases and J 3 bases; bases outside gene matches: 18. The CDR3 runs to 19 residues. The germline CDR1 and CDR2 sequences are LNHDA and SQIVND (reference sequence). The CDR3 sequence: CASSSDRPNPLRSNEKLFF. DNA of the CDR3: TGTGCCAGTAGTTCGGACAGGCCGAACCCCCTACGTTCTAATGAAAAACTGTTTTTT.

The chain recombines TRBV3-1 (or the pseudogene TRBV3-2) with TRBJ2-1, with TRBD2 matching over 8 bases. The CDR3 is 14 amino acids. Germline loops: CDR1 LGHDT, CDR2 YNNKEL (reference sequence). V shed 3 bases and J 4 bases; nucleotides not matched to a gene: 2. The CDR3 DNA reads TGTGCCAGCAGCCAGCTAGCGGGTTACAATGAGCAGTTCTTC. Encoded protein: CASSQLAGYNEQFF.

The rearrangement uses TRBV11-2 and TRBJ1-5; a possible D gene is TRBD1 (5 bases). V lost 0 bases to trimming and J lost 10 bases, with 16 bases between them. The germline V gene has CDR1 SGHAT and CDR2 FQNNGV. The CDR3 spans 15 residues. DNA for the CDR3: TGTGCCAGCAGCTTAGATATAGCCCGGGGGTCCCCCCAGCATTTT. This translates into CASSLDIARGSPQHF.

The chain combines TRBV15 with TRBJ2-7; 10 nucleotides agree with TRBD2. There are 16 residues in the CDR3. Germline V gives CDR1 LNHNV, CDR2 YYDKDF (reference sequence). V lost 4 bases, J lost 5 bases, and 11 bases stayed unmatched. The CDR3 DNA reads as TGTGCCACCAGCACAGGACTAGCGGAAGGGCTGAACGAGCAGTACTTC. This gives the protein CATSTGLAEGLNEQYF.

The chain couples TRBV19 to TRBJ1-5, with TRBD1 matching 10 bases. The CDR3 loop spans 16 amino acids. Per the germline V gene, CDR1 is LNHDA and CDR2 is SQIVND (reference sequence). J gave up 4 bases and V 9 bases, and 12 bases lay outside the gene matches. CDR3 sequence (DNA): TGTGCCAGCACGCCCTCGGGACAGGGGTTAAATCAGCCCCAGCATTTT. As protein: CASTPSGQGLNQPQHF.

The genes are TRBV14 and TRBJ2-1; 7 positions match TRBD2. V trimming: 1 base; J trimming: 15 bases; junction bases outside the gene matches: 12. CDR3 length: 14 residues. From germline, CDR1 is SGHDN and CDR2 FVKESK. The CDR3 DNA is TGTGCCAGCAGCCAAGGCCGCGGGAGCTCAAGGCGGTTCTTC. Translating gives CASSQGRGSSRRFF. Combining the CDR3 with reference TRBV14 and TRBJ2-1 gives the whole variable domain EAGVTQFPSHSVIEKGQTVTLRCDPISGHDNLYWYRRVMGKEIKFLLHFVKESKQDESGMPNNRFLAERTGGTYSTLKVQPAELEDSGVYFCASSQGRGSSRRFFGPGTRLTVL.

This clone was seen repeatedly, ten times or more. The CDR3 loop reads CASNQRVEETQYF. Written as DNA, the CDR3 is TGCGCCAGCAACCAACGGGTAGAGGAGACCCAGTACTTC. The chain carries TRBV10-1 and TRBJ2-5; D gene unclear. This CDR3 is built from 13 residues. Germline CDR1 reads WNHNN; CDR2 reads SYGVQD (reference sequence). V shed 7 bases and J shed 5 bases, with 14 bases lying between them.

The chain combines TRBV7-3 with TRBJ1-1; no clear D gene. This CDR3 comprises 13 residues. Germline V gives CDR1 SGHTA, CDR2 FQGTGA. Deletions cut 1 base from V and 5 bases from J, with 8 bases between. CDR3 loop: CASSLSHGTEAFF. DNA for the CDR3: TGTGCCAGCAGCTTAAGTCACGGGACTGAAGCTTTCTTT. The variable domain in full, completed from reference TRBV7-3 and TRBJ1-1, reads GAGVSQTPSNKVTEKGKYVELRCDPISGHTALYWYRQSLGQGPEFLIYFQGTGAADDSGLPNDRFFAVRPEGSVSTLKIQRTERGDSAVYLCASSLSHGTEAFFGQGTRLTVV.

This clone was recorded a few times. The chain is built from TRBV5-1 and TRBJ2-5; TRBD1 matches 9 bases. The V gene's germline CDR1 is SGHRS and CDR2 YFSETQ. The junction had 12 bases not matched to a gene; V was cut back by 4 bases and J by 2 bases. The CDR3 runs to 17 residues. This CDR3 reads CASSPGAGGQGQETQYF. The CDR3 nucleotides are TGCGCCAGCAGCCCCGGTGCCGGGGGACAGGGTCAAGAGACCCAGTACTTC.

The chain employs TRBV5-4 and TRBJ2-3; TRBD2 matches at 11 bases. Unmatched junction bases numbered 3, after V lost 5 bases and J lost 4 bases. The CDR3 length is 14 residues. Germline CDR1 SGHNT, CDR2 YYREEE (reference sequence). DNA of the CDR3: TGTGCCAGCAGGGAACTAGCGGGGGCAGATACGCAGTATTTT. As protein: CASRELAGADTQYF.

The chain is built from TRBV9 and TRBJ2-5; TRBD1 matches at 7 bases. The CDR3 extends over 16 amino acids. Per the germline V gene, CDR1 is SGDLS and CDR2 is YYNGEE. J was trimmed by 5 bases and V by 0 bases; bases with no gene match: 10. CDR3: CASSVGGTVAPETQYF. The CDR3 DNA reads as TGTGCCAGCAGCGTAGGTGGGACAGTCGCTCCCGAGACCCAGTACTTC.

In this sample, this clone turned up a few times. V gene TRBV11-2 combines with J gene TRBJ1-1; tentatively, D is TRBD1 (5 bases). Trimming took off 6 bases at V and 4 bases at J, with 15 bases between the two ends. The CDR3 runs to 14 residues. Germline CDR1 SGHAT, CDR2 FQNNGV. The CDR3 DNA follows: TGTGCCAGCAGTTCGGGGTCCGGGGGCACTGAAGCTTTCTTT. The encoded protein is CASSSGSGGTEAFF.

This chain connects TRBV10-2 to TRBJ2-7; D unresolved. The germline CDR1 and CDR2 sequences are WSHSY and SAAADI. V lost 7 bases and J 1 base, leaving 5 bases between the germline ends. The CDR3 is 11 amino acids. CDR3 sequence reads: CASKQSYEQYF. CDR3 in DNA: TGCGCCAGCAAACAATCCTACGAGCAGTACTTC.

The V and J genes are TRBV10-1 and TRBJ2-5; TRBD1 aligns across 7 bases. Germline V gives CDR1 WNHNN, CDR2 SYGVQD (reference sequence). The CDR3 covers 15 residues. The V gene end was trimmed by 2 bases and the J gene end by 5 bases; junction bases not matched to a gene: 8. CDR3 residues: CASSEMTGIRETQYF. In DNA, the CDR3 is TGCGCCAGCAGTGAGATGACAGGGATCCGGGAGACCCAGTACTTC.

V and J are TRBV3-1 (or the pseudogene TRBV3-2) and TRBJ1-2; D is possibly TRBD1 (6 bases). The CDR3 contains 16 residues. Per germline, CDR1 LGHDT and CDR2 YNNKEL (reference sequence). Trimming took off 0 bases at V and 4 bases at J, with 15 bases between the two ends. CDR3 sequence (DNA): TGTGCCAGCAGCCAAGATGGGGCAGGGGTAGGCTATGGCTACACCTTC. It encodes CASSQDGAGVGYGYTF.

Here the CDR3 DNA reads TGTGCCAGCAGCCCCAACTTGCCTGAAGCTTTCTTT. Encoded protein: CASSPNLPEAFF. The rearrangement joins TRBV11-3 to TRBJ1-1; D ambiguous. The V end was cut by 5 bases, the J end by 6 bases, with 10 bases between. Germline assignment: CDR1 SGHNT and CDR2 YENEEA. The CDR3 consists of 12 residues.

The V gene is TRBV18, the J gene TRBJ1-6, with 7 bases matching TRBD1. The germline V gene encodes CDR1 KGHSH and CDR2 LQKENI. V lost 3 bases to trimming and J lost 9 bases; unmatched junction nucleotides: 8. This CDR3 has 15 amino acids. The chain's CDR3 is CASSPQGQLGSPLHF. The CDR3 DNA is TGTGCCAGCTCACCGCAGGGACAGCTTGGTTCACCCCTCCACTTT.

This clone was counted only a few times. The CDR3 sequence: CASSLEANSYEQYF. The CDR3 DNA sequence: TGTGCCAGCAGCTTAGAAGCTAATTCCTACGAGCAGTACTTC. The chain has TRBV11-2 and TRBJ2-7, with D hard to call. Germline-derived CDR1 and CDR2 are SGHAT and FQNNGV. V was shortened by 0 bases and J by 1 base, with 7 bases between the two germline ends. The CDR3 contains 14 residues.

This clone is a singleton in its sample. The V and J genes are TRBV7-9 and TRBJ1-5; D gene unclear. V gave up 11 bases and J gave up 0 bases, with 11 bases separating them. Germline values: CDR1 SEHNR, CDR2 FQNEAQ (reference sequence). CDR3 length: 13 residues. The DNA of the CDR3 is TGTGCCCTTCAGGAAGATAGCAATCAGCCCCAGCATTTT. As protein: CALQEDSNQPQHF.

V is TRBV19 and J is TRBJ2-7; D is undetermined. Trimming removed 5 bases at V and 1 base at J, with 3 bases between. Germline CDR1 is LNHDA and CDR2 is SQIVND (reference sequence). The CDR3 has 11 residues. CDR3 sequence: CASSQSYEQYF. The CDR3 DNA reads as TGTGCCAGTAGTCAATCCTACGAGCAGTACTTC.

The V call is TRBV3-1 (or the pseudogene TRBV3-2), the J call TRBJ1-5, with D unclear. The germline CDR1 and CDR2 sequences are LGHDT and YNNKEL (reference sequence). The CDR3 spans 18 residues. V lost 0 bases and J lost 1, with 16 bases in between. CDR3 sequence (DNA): TGTGCCAGCAGCCAAGATGTCGGGGAAAAAAAGAGCAATCAGCCCCAGCATTTT. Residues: CASSQDVGEKKSNQPQHF.

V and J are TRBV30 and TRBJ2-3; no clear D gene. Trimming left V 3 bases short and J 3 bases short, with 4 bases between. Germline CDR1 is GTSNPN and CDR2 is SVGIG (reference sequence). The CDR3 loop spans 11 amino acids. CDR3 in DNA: TGTGCCTGGAGCGGGACAGATACGCAGTATTTT. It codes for CAWSGTDTQYF.

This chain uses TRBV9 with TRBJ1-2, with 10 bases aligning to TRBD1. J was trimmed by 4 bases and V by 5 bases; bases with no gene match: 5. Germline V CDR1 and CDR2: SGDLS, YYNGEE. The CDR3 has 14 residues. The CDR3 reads CASRYGTGVYGYTF. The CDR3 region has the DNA TGTGCCAGCAGATACGGGACAGGGGTCTATGGCTACACCTTC.

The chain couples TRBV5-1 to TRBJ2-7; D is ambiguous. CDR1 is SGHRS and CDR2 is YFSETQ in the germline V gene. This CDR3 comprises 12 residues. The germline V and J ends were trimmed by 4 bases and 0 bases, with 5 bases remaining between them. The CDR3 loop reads CASSLSSYEQYF. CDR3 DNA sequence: TGCGCCAGCAGCCTCAGCTCCTACGAGCAGTACTTC.

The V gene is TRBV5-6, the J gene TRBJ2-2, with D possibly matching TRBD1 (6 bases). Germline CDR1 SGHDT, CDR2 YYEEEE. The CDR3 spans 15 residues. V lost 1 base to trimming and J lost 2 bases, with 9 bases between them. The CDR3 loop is CASSLKTGNTGELFF. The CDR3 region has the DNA TGTGCCAGCAGCTTGAAGACAGGCAACACCGGGGAGCTGTTTTTT.

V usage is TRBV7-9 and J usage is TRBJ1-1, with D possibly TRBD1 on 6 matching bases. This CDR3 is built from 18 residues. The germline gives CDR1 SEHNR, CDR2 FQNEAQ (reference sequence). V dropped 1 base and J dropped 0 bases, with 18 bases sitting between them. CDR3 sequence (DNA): TGTGCCAGCAGCTTAGGTGGGGGCGGATGGCGGATGAACACTGAAGCTTTCTTT. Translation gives CASSLGGGGWRMNTEAFF.

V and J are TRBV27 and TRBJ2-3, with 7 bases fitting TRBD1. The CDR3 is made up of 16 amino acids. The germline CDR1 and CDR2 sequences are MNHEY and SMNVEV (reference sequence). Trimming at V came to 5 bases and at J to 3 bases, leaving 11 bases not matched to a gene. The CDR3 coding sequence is TGTGCCAGCAGTCAGTACGACAGGGTGAGAACAGATACGCAGTATTTT. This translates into CASSQYDRVRTDTQYF.